The present entry profiles one T cell receptor (beta chain) with its context. The antigen is unknown. Indicated treatment: oral pan-JAK inhibitor, 5-10 mg twice daily. This sample stems from a study of CD8+ T cells in alopecia areata. Findings and caveats of the study: Normal scalp had lower clonality than lesional scalp, with alopecia totalis/universalis lesions showing this most strongly.

V shed 2 bases and J shed 0 bases, with 8 bases lying between them. Per the germline V gene, CDR1 is GTSNPN and CDR2 is SVGIG (reference sequence). There are 13 residues in the CDR3. RNA was isolated and reverse transcribed to cDNA, the sequencing template. Only in-frame clones appear in the TCRdb table, and some are missing; sequencing was by immunoSEQ multiplex PCR. Here the sample spans about 140,000 clones, about 88% being singletons. The sequenced sample was CD8+ T cells sorted from blood, obtained at week 4, from a patient treated with tofacitinib. The chain joins TRBV30 to TRBJ2-7; either TRBD1 or TRBD2 may supply D (5 bases each). This clonotype was sampled from a human donor with alopecia areata. The CDR3 DNA reads as TGTGCCTGGAGTAGGGACCGCTCCTACGAGCAGTACTTC. It specifies CAWSRDRSYEQYF.